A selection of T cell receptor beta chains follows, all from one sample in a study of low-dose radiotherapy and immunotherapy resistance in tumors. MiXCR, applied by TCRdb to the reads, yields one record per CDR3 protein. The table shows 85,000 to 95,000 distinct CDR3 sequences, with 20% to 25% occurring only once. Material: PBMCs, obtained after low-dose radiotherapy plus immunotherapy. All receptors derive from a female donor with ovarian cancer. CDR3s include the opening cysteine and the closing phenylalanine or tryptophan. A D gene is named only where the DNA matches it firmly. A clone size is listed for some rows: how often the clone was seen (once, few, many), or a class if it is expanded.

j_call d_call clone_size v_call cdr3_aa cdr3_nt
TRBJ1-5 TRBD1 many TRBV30 CAWSVYGTGGTQPQHF TGTGCCTGGAGTGTATATGGGACAGGGGGCACTCAGCCCCAGCATTTT
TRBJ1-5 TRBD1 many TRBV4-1 CASSQEGQGAGQPQHF TGCGCCAGCAGCCAAGAGGGACAGGGGGCTGGGCAGCCCCAGCATTTT
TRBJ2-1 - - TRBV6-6 CASSEHGGPNNEQFF TGTGCCAGCAGTGAACACGGGGGGCCGAACAATGAGCAGTTCTTC
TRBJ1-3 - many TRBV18 CASSPRVGGRGNTIYF TGTGCCAGCTCACCCAGGGTCGGGGGCCGTGGAAACACCATATATTTT
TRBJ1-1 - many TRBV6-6 CASNRQNTEAFF TGTGCCAGCAACAGACAGAACACTGAAGCTTTCTTT
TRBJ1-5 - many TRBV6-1 CASSEGNQPQHF TGTGCCAGCAGTGAAGGCAATCAGCCCCAGCATTTT
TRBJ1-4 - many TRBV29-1 CSASRGEGEKLFF TGCAGCGCTTCCAGGGGAGAAGGAGAAAAACTGTTTTTT
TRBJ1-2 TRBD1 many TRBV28 CASSLTGQGYRGYTF TGTGCCAGCAGTTTAACGGGACAGGGGTATCGCGGCTACACCTTC
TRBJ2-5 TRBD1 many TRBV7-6 CASSLEQGARETQYF TGTGCCAGCAGCCTCGAACAGGGGGCGCGGGAGACCCAGTACTTC
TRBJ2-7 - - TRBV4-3 CASSQDTVSGYEQYF TGCGCCAGCAGCCAAGATACGGTCAGCGGGTACGAGCAGTACTTC
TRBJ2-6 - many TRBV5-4 CASSLEASENVLTF TGTGCCAGCAGCTTGGAGGCTAGCGAGAACGTCCTGACTTTC
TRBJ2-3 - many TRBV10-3 CAISAGTDTQYF TGTGCCATCAGTGCTGGCACAGATACGCAGTATTTT
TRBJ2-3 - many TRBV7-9 CASSPGGGEQDTQYF TGTGCCAGCAGCCCCGGAGGGGGCGAGCAAGATACGCAGTATTTT
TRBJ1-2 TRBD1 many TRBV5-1 CASSLDGQGYDYGYTF TGCGCCAGCAGCTTGGATGGACAGGGGTATGACTATGGCTACACCTTC
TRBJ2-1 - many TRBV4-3 CASSQQRSAIKNEQFF TGCGCCAGCAGCCAACAACGCTCTGCGATCAAAAATGAGCAGTTCTTC
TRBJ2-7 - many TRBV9 CAAGPQPGPSYEQYF TGTGCCGCAGGCCCTCAACCTGGGCCCTCCTACGAGCAGTACTTC
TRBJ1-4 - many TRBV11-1 CASSPTPMTGSNEKLFF TGTGCCAGCAGCCCTACCCCTATGACAGGAAGTAATGAAAAACTGTTTTTT
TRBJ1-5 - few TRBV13 CASRQGGGGGNQPQHF TGTGCCAGCAGACAAGGGGGAGGTGGGGGCAATCAGCCCCAGCATTTT
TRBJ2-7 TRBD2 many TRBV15 CATSGGGVGVAGSYEQYF TGTGCCACCAGCGGGGGGGGAGTTGGAGTAGCGGGGTCCTACGAGCAGTACTTC
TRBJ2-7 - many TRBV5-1 CASSFKDEHYF TGCGCCAGCAGCTTTAAGGACGAGCATTACTTC
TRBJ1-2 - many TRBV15 CATSRDRQPYGYTF TGTGCCACCAGCAGAGATAGACAGCCCTATGGCTACACCTTC
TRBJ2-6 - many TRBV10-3 CAISSGANVLTF TGTGCCATCTCTTCTGGGGCCAACGTCCTGACTTTC
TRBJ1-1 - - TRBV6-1 CASRETGMNTEAFF TGTGCCAGCAGGGAGACAGGCATGAACACTGAAGCTTTCTTT
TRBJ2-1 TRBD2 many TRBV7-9 CASSSAGVAFF TGTGCCAGCAGCTCAGCGGGAGTTGCGTTCTTC
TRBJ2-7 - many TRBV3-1 CASSQEYRYEQYF TGTGCCAGCAGCCAAGAATACCGATACGAGCAGTACTTC
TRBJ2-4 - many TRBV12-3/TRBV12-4 CASSPLGSGQGKNIQYF TGTGCCAGCAGCCCCCTGGGGAGCGGGCAAGGCAAAAACATTCAGTACTTC
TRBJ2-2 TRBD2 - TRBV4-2 CASSQDWSGGVTGELFF TGTGCCAGCAGCCAAGACTGGAGCGGGGGGGTCACCGGGGAGCTGTTTTTT
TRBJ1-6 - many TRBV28 CASILRGGGTSYNSPLHF TGTGCCAGCATCCTCAGAGGTGGTGGCACCTCCTATAATTCACCCCTCCACTTT
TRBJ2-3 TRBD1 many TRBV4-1 CASSRENRGTSTDTQYF TGCGCCAGCAGCCGAGAAAACAGGGGGACTAGCACAGATACGCAGTATTTT
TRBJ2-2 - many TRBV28 CASSSGGGGGNTGELFF TGTGCCAGCAGTTCCGGCGGGGGCGGGGGGAACACCGGGGAGCTGTTTTTT
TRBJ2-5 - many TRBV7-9 CASSWGGRQETQYF TGTGCCAGCAGCTGGGGGGGCAGGCAAGAGACCCAGTACTTC
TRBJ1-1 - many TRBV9 CASSPSRRTEAFF TGTGCCAGCAGCCCCTCGAGGAGGACTGAAGCTTTCTTT
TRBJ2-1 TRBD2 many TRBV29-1 CSVYATGGSYNEQFF TGCAGCGTTTACGCCACGGGGGGGTCCTACAATGAGCAGTTCTTC
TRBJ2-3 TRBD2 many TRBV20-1 CSASSLAGGQRDTQYF TGCAGTGCTAGCAGTTTAGCGGGAGGGCAGAGAGATACGCAGTATTTT
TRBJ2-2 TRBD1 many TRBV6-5 CASSRGQGSGELFF TGTGCCAGCAGCCGGGGACAGGGGAGCGGGGAGCTGTTTTTT
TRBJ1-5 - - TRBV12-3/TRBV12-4 CASSLTVNGQPQHF TGTGCCAGCAGCTTGACAGTGAACGGCCAGCCCCAGCATTTT
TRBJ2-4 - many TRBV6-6 CASISAGIKNIQYF TGTGCCAGCATTAGTGCGGGGATCAAAAACATTCAGTACTTC
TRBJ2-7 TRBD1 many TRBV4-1 CASSQGLRDRGTHEQYF TGCGCCAGCAGCCAAGGGCTCCGGGACAGGGGGACCCACGAGCAGTACTTC
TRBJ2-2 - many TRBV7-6 CASSLGGLGSGELFF TGTGCTAGCAGCTTAGGAGGGCTGGGTTCCGGGGAGCTGTTTTTT
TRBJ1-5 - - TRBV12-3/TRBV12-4 CASSSTGKGSNQPQHF TGTGCCAGCAGTTCAACAGGGAAGGGGAGCAATCAGCCCCAGCATTTT
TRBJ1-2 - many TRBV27 CASSLSAGSYYGYTF TGTGCCAGCAGTTTATCGGCAGGATCCTACTATGGCTACACCTTC
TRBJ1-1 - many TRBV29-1 CSVNAGATLGTEAFF TGCAGCGTTAACGCAGGGGCAACTTTGGGGACTGAAGCTTTCTTT
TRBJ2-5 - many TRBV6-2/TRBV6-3 CASSYDTAARRGETQYF TGTGCCAGCAGTTACGATACCGCGGCTAGACGGGGAGAGACCCAGTACTTC
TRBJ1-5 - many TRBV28 CASSFWAIVKGNQPQHF TGTGCCAGCAGTTTTTGGGCGATCGTAAAAGGCAATCAGCCCCAGCATTTT
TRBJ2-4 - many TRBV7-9 CASSYTEVAKNIQYF TGTGCCAGCAGCTACACGGAAGTAGCCAAAAACATTCAGTACTTC
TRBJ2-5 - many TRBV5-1 CASSLEGSSRATQYF TGCGCCAGCAGCTTGGAAGGCAGCAGCCGAGCGACCCAGTACTTC
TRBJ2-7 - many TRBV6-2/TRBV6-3 CASSYSLDSSYEQYF TGTGCCAGCAGTTACTCCCTGGACAGCTCCTACGAGCAGTACTTC
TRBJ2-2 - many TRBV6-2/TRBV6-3 CASSYRVSWGPWELFF TGTGCCAGCAGTTATAGGGTATCTTGGGGACCATGGGAGCTGTTTTTT
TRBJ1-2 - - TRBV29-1 CSVVTGSRFYGYTF TGCAGCGTTGTGACCGGGTCCCGCTTCTATGGCTACACCTTC
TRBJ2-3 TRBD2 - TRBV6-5 CAISWRGGSRDTQYF TGTGCCATCAGTTGGCGGGGGGGTAGCAGAGATACGCAGTATTTT
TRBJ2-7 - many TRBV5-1 CASCRGGGGTYEQYF TGCGCCAGCTGCCGCGGAGGGGGGGGAACCTACGAGCAGTACTTC
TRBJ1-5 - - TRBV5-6 CASSLGERVTNQPQHF TGTGCCAGCAGCTTGGGGGAAAGGGTTACGAATCAGCCCCAGCATTTT
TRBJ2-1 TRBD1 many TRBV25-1 CASSVFAGQGPHNEQFF TGTGCCAGCAGTGTGTTTGCGGGACAGGGACCCCACAATGAGCAGTTCTTC
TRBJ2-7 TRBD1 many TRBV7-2 CASSLGPGGQGASYEQYF TGTGCCAGCAGCTTAGGTCCGGGCGGGCAGGGGGCTTCTTACGAGCAGTACTTC
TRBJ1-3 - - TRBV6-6 CASNRGQNTIYF TGTGCCAGCAACCGGGGGCAAAACACCATATATTTT